Included here is one TCR beta chain sequence, with context. What it binds is unknown. The sample belongs to a study of long-term antiretroviral therapy in people with HIV. Points from the study as a whole: Records did not include ART adherence, viral resistance or therapy changes. Clonotypes expanded prior to ART showed repertoire dominance at all sampled time points. Against controls, HIV repertoires showed narrower ranges of CDR3 length.

Trimming cost V 4 bases and J 2 bases, with 13 bases left between them. The CDR3 has 15 residues. This was the immunoSEQ v3.0 assay at survey level. Sequenced by immunoSEQ multiplex PCR; TCRdb stores in-frame clones only, minus some. Among 34,000 or so clones listed, approximately 95% were seen once. Every specimen provided roughly 1-10 million cryopreserved PBMC before DNA extraction took place. This chain links TRBV5-3 with TRBJ2-1; TRBD1 is a possible D gene (7 bases). TRBV5-3 is flagged as an ORF with uncertain function. The clonotype originates from a woman in her forties or fifties with HIV. The material sequenced was unsorted PBMCs, taken 5 to 5.5 years after starting antiretroviral therapy. The CDR3 sequence is CARSVEGATYNEQFF. CDR3 bases: TGTGCCAGAAGCGTGGAGGGGGCCACCTACAATGAGCAGTTCTTC.